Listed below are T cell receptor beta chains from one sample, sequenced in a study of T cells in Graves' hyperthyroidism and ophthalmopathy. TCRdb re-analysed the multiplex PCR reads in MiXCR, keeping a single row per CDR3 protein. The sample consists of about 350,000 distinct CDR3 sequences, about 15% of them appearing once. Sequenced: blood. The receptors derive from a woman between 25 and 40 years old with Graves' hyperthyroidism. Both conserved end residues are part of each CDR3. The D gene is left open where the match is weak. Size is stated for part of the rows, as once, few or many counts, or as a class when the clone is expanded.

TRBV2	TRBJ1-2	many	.	CASSDEEVYGYTF	TGTGCCAGCAGTGACGAAGAGGTCTATGGCTACACCTTC
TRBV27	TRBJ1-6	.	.	CASSPGHNSPLHF	TGTGCCAGCAGCCCGGGACATAATTCACCCCTCCACTTT
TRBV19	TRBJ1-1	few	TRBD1	CATKRPGQGTEAFF	TGTGCCACCAAGCGACCGGGACAGGGAACTGAAGCTTTCTTT
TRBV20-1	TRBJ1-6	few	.	CSARNTVSISNSPLHF	TGCAGTGCTAGGAACACTGTCAGTATATCGAATTCACCCCTCCACTTT
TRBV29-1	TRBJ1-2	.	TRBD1	CSVGNRGNGYTF	TGCAGCGTTGGTAACAGGGGAAATGGCTACACCTTC
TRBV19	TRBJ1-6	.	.	CASKSGDGYNSPLHF	TGTGCCAGCAAATCAGGGGATGGCTATAATTCACCCCTCCACTTT
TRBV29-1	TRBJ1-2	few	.	CSVEGGPSHYGYTF	TGCAGCGTTGAAGGGGGGCCCAGCCACTATGGCTACACCTTC
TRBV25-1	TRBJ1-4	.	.	CASSEIGDLREKLFF	TGTGCCAGCAGTGAAATCGGGGACTTGCGGGAAAAACTGTTTTTT
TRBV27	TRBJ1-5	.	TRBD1	CASSSGTGGKSNQPQHF	TGTGCCAGCAGTTCCGGGACAGGGGGTAAAAGCAATCAGCCCCAGCATTTT
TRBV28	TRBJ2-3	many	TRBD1	CASSVRGPASTDTQYF	TGTGCCAGCAGTGTCAGGGGGCCAGCAAGCACAGATACGCAGTATTTT
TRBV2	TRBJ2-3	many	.	CASSRQGAASTDTQYF	TGTGCCAGCAGTCGGCAGGGAGCGGCTAGCACAGATACGCAGTATTTT
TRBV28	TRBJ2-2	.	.	CASSSGTTGELFF	TGTGCCAGCAGTTCTGGGACCACCGGGGAGCTGTTTTTT
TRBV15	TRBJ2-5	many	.	CATSRDLGSGRETQYF	TGTGCCACCAGCAGAGATCTCGGGAGTGGACGAGAGACCCAGTACTTC
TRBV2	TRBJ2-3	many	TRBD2	CASSGLAGVYTQYF	TGTGCCAGCAGTGGACTAGCGGGAGTTTATACGCAGTATTTT
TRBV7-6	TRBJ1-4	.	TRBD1	CASSPETGRDEKLFF	TGTGCCAGCAGCCCCGAGACAGGGAGGGATGAAAAACTGTTTTTT
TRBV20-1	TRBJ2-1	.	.	CSASHTYNEQFF	TGCAGTGCTAGTCACACCTACAATGAGCAGTTCTTC
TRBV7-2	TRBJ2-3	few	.	CASSRERALDTQYF	TGTGCCAGCAGCCGCGAGAGGGCGTTAGATACGCAGTATTTT
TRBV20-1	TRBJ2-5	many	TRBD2	CSAEGLAGALKETQYF	TGCAGTGCGGAAGGACTAGCGGGAGCCTTAAAAGAGACCCAGTACTTC